Listed below are T cell receptor beta chains from one sample, sequenced in a study of neoadjuvant nivolumab and ipilimumab in lung cancer. Libraries were prepared by immunoSEQ multiplex PCR; TCRdb keeps only in-frame clonotypes and omits some of them. The table shows over 20,000 clones, with approximately 78% occurring only once. Sequencing used tumor tissue, obtained after neoadjuvant nivolumab, alone or with ipilimumab, at or shortly before surgery. All receptors derive from an adult with non-small cell lung cancer. The CDR3 runs from the conserved cysteine through the conserved F or W. D genes are given only for firm matches. Clone size is given for some rows only: seen once, a few or many times, or a class if the clone is expanded.

d_gene	v_gene	abundance	j_gene	CDR3aa	CDR3nt
NA	TRBV10-3	once	TRBJ1-1	CAISVKGDAEAFF	TGTGCCATCAGTGTCAAGGGCGATGCTGAAGCTTTCTTT
NA	TRBV5-4	NA	TRBJ2-1	CASSLEMLISYNEQFF	TGTGCCAGCAGCTTGGAGATGCTGATCTCCTACAATGAGCAGTTCTTC
TRBD1	TRBV10-3	NA	TRBJ2-7	CAISDSGTGLGEQYF	TGTGCCATCAGTGACTCCGGGACAGGATTGGGCGAGCAGTACTTC
NA	TRBV27	few	TRBJ1-1	CASSGRDTDWGTEAFF	TGTGCCAGCAGTGGACGGGACACCGATTGGGGCACTGAAGCTTTCTTT
NA	TRBV11-3	NA	TRBJ2-3	CASVGALGTQYF	TGTGCCAGCGTTGGGGCGTTGGGTACGCAGTATTTT
NA	TRBV4-1	NA	TRBJ2-3	CASSQEITSTDTQYF	TGCGCCAGCAGCCAAGAGATCACTAGCACAGATACGCAGTATTTT
NA	TRBV9	NA	TRBJ1-4	CASSVGGSEKLFF	TGTGCCAGCAGCGTAGGGGGCAGTGAAAAACTGTTTTTT
TRBD1	TRBV11-3	once	TRBJ1-2	CASSLGQVGYTF	TGTGCCAGCAGCCTCGGACAGGTTGGCTACACCTTC
NA	TRBV27	NA	TRBJ1-1	CASSFSQNTEAFF	TGTGCCAGCAGTTTTTCCCAGAACACTGAAGCTTTCTTT
NA	TRBV18	NA	TRBJ2-7	CASSPGGTVSYEQYF	TGTGCCAGCTCACCTGGCGGGACAGTATCCTACGAGCAGTACTTC
TRBD1	TRBV18	NA	TRBJ1-2	CASSPTGDYGYTF	TGTGCCAGCTCACCAACAGGGGACTATGGCTACACCTTC
NA	TRBV19	NA	TRBJ1-4	CATTRGLGEKLFF	TGTGCCACTACGCGCGGGTTGGGGGAAAAACTGTTTTTT
TRBD2	TRBV11-3	NA	TRBJ2-1	CASSLGTSGSSEQFF	TGTGCCAGCAGTCTCGGGACTAGCGGGAGTTCTGAGCAGTTCTTC
TRBD2	TRBV29-1	NA	TRBJ2-7	CSVSTSGSSEQYF	TGCAGCGTTTCGACTAGCGGGTCAAGCGAGCAGTACTTC
TRBD1	TRBV2	NA	TRBJ1-1	CASSATGGTEAFF	TGTGCCAGCAGTGCCACAGGGGGCACTGAAGCTTTCTTT
NA	TRBV11-3	NA	TRBJ1-2	CASSFNEVPYGYTF	TGTGCCAGCAGCTTCAACGAGGTTCCTTATGGCTACACCTTC
NA	TRBV7-6	NA	TRBJ2-5	CASSSRDYQETQYF	TGTGCCAGCAGCTCCCGGGACTACCAAGAGACCCAGTACTTC
TRBD1	TRBV10-2	NA	TRBJ2-7	CASKLQGKNNYEQYF	TGCGCCAGCAAATTACAGGGGAAAAATAACTACGAGCAGTACTTC
NA	TRBV10-1	NA	TRBJ2-3	CASSATQYF	TGCGCCAGCAGTGCAACGCAGTATTTT
TRBD2	TRBV5-1	NA	TRBJ2-1	CASSLGWPGRDEQFF	TGCGCCAGCAGCTTGGGCTGGCCGGGGAGGGATGAGCAGTTCTTC
TRBD2	TRBV7-9	NA	TRBJ2-7	CASSLSGNFHEQYF	TGTGCCAGCAGCTTAAGCGGGAACTTCCACGAGCAGTACTTC
NA	TRBV7-3	NA	TRBJ1-4	CASSLLTREEKLFF	TGTGCCAGCAGCCTCCTGACCCGAGAGGAAAAACTGTTTTTT
NA	TRBV5-1	once	TRBJ1-3	CASSKEGTGNTIYF	TGCGCCAGCAGCAAGGAAGGTACTGGAAACACCATATATTTT
TRBD1	TRBV11-2	NA	TRBJ1-5	CASTPTWTGGNQPQHF	TGTGCCAGCACCCCTACTTGGACAGGAGGCAATCAGCCCCAGCATTTT
TRBD2	TRBV9	once	TRBJ2-1	CASTAGAGAYNEQFF	TGTGCCAGCACGGCGGGAGCGGGAGCTTACAATGAGCAGTTCTTC
NA	TRBV6-1	NA	TRBJ2-5	CASIGGTETQYF	TGTGCCAGCATCGGGGGAACGGAGACCCAGTACTTC
NA	TRBV25-1	NA	TRBJ2-1	CASGAGNSYNEQFF	TGTGCCAGCGGAGCGGGCAACTCCTACAATGAGCAGTTCTTC
NA	TRBV11-3	once	TRBJ1-1	CASSSPQRDPNTEAFF	TGTGCCAGCAGCTCGCCGCAGAGGGACCCGAACACTGAAGCTTTCTTT
TRBD1	TRBV30	NA	TRBJ2-5	CAGDRGRRETQYF	TGTGCCGGGGACAGGGGGCGAAGAGAGACCCAGTACTTC
TRBD1	TRBV14	NA	TRBJ2-1	CASSQMGKGANEQFF	TGTGCCAGCAGCCAAATGGGTAAGGGGGCCAATGAGCAGTTCTTC
NA	TRBV7-6	NA	TRBJ2-3	CASSLERGGTQYF	TGTGCCAGCAGCTTAGAGCGAGGCGGTACGCAGTATTTT
NA	TRBV30	NA	TRBJ1-4	CACKWERSFNEKLFF	TGTGCCTGTAAATGGGAACGAAGTTTTAATGAAAAACTGTTTTTT
NA	TRBV18	few	TRBJ2-7	CASSPGLLEQYF	TGTGCCAGCTCACCGGGACTCCTCGAGCAGTACTTC
NA	TRBV6-6	NA	TRBJ2-3	CASSFRLVTDTQYF	TGTGCCAGCAGTTTTCGGCTAGTCACAGATACGCAGTATTTT
TRBD2	TRBV29-1	NA	TRBJ2-1	CSVERTSGSNEQFF	TGCAGCGTTGAAAGGACTAGCGGTTCAAATGAGCAGTTCTTC
NA	TRBV9	NA	TRBJ2-2	CASSVGVGLNTGELFF	TGTGCCAGCAGCGTAGGGGTGGGGCTGAACACCGGGGAGCTGTTTTTT
TRBD1	TRBV9	few	TRBJ1-2	CASSSGQHSAF	TGTGCCAGCAGCTCGGGACAGCATAGCGCCTTC
TRBD2	TRBV30	NA	TRBJ2-3	CAWSGRKRENTDTQYF	TGTGCCTGGAGCGGTAGAAAGCGGGAGAATACAGATACGCAGTATTTT
NA	TRBV20-1	NA	TRBJ1-1	CSAIDKLGAFF	TGCAGTGCGATAGATAAACTGGGGGCTTTCTTT
NA	TRBV6-5	once	TRBJ1-1	CASSYRSGYMNTEAFF	TGTGCCAGCAGTTACCGTTCCGGCTACATGAACACTGAAGCTTTCTTT
NA	TRBV7-9	NA	TRBJ2-7	CASSPTGPYEQYF	TGTGCCAGCAGCCCGACAGGCCCCTACGAGCAGTACTTC
TRBD2	TRBV27	NA	TRBJ2-4	CASSGREAKNIQYF	TGTGCCAGCAGCGGGAGGGAAGCCAAAAACATTCAGTACTTC
NA	TRBV7-2	NA	TRBJ1-2	CASSPNPPVNYGYTF	TGTGCCAGCAGCCCCAATCCCCCTGTGAACTATGGCTACACCTTC
NA	TRBV7-9	once	TRBJ2-1	CASSGARIFEQFF	TGTGCCAGCAGCGGAGCTAGGATTTTTGAGCAGTTCTTC
TRBD1	TRBV19	NA	TRBJ1-5	CASSTPDRGYNQPQHF	TGTGCCAGTAGTACCCCGGACAGGGGTTACAATCAGCCCCAGCATTTT
NA	TRBV10-3	NA	TRBJ2-5	CAISELGQEGETQYF	TGTGCCATCAGTGAACTGGGGCAGGAGGGAGAGACCCAGTACTTC
TRBD1	TRBV19	once	TRBJ1-1	CASKTGGNTEAFF	TGTGCCAGTAAGACAGGGGGGAACACTGAAGCTTTCTTT
TRBD2	TRBV7-9	NA	TRBJ2-3	CANTAEAGGNTDTQYF	TGTGCCAACACAGCTGAGGCGGGAGGCAACACAGATACGCAGTATTTT
NA	TRBV19	NA	TRBJ1-5	CASAYLEPGNQPQHF	TGTGCCAGTGCATATTTGGAACCGGGCAATCAGCCCCAGCATTTT